The 4 T cell receptor beta chains below come from one sample, sequenced in a study of cytomegalovirus exposure and HLA in healthy donors. PCR involved 60 Vbeta and 13 Jbeta primers. Generated by immunoSEQ multiplex PCR, the TCRdb table keeps only in-frame clones and is missing some. The sample includes 150,000 to 200,000 clones, about 80% of them seen just once. Sequenced sample: PBMCs. The receptors were sampled from a man aged 35 to 55 in good health and CMV-seronegative.

This chain links TRBV5-1 with TRBJ1-2, with D possibly matching TRBD1 (5 bases). From germline, CDR1 is SGHRS and CDR2 YFSETQ. The CDR3 covers 19 residues. V was clipped by 0 bases and J by 8 bases, with 29 bases between them. The CDR3 sequence is CASSLGEGYQGSPCGGYTF. The CDR3, as DNA: TGCGCCAGCAGCTTGGGGGAGGGTTATCAGGGTTCCCCTTGTGGGGGCTACACCTTC.

This CDR3 is CASSNTGDRETQYF. The CDR3 DNA sequence: TGTGCCAGCAGCAACACAGGGGATCGGGAGACCCAGTACTTC. The chain is built from TRBV6-1 and TRBJ2-5; 7 nucleotides align to TRBD1. This CDR3 comprises 14 residues. The V gene's germline CDR1 is MNHNS and CDR2 SASEGT. V lost 6 bases and J lost 5; bases outside the gene matches: 9.

This rearrangement joins TRBV30 to TRBJ1-1, with 8 nucleotides matching TRBD1. V lost 3 bases to trimming and J lost 1 base; unmatched junction nucleotides: 4. The CDR3 sequence is 14 residues long. Germline loops: CDR1 GTSNPN, CDR2 SVGIG (reference sequence). This CDR3 is CAWRAGTGNTEAFF. CDR3 bases: TGTGCCTGGAGGGCCGGGACAGGGAACACTGAAGCTTTCTTT. Using reference TRBV30 and TRBJ1-1 for the parts outside the CDR3, the full variable domain is SQTIHQWPATLVQPVGSPLSLECTVEGTSNPNLYWYRQAAGRGLQLLFYSVGIGQISSEVPQNLSASRPQDRQFILSSKKLLLSDSGFYLCAWRAGTGNTEAFFGQGTRLTVV.

J is TRBJ1-1 and V is TRBV7-3; D is ambiguous. The CDR3 is 14 residues long. V was pared by 2 bases and J by 0 bases, with 7 bases between. In germline, CDR1 is SGHTA, CDR2 FQGTGA. CDR3 DNA: TGTGCCAGCAGCTTAGGGCAGGTGAACACTGAAGCTTTCTTT. It specifies CASSLGQVNTEAFF. Full variable domain (outside the CDR3, taken from reference TRBV7-3 and TRBJ1-1): GAGVSQTPSNKVTEKGKYVELRCDPISGHTALYWYRQSLGQGPEFLIYFQGTGAADDSGLPNDRFFAVRPEGSVSTLKIQRTERGDSAVYLCASSLGQVNTEAFFGQGTRLTVV.